The 3 T cell receptor beta chains presented below share a single source sample, sequenced in a study of blood T cells in healthy people across ages. Primers used in a second PCR of roughly 6 to 11 cycles were a sample-barcoded 5' primer and a J-beta primer mix. TCRdb recomputed calls from the 5' RACE reads with MiXCR, one row per CDR3 protein. The sample carries around 710,000 distinct CDR3 sequences, roughly 47% recorded once. The material sequenced was blood. Receptor source: a woman aged 55-75 years in good health.

This chain links TRBV6-1 with TRBJ1-5; D uncertain. Germline assignment: CDR1 MNHNS and CDR2 SASEGT. The CDR3 runs 14 residues. V lost 1 base to trimming and J lost 5 bases, with 9 bases between them. This chain's CDR3 is CASSEVLGYQPQHF. The CDR3 DNA follows: TGTGCCAGCAGTGAAGTATTGGGTTATCAGCCCCAGCATTTT.

The chain uses TRBV5-6 and TRBJ2-1, with TRBD2 as a possible D gene (6 bases). The CDR3 is made up of 16 amino acids. The V gene lost 0 bases and the J gene lost 6 bases, with 16 bases spanning the gap. Germline CDR1 SGHDT, CDR2 YYEEEE. The CDR3: CASSLGRSSATNEQFF. CDR3 in DNA: TGTGCCAGCAGCTTGGGAAGGTCTAGCGCCACCAATGAGCAGTTCTTC.

This chain joins TRBV6-1 and TRBJ1-5; a weak D match, TRBD1 (5 bases). Deletions cut 3 bases from V and 0 bases from J, with 9 bases between. CDR1 is MNHNS, CDR2 SASEGT, per germline. CDR3 length: 15 residues. CDR3 residues: CASSETVNSNQPQHF. CDR3 nucleotide sequence: TGTGCCAGCAGTGAGACAGTTAATAGCAATCAGCCCCAGCATTTT.